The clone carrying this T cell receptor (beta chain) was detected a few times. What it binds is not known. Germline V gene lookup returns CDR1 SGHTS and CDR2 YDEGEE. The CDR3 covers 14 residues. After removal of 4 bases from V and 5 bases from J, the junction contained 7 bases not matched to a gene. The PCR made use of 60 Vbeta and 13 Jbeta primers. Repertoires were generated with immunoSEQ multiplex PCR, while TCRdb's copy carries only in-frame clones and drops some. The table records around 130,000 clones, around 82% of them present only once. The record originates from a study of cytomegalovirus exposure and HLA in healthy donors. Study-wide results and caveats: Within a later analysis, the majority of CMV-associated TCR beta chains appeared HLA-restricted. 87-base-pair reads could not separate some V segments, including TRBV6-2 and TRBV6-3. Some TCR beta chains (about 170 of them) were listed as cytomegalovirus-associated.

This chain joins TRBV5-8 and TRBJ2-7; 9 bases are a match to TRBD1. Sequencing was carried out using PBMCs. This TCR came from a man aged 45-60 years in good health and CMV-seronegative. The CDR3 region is CASSVRQGDNEQYF. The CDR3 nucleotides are TGTGCCAGCAGCGTAAGACAGGGGGACAACGAGCAGTACTTC.